This entry features one T cell receptor beta chain sequence. Its target is unknown. This sample was taken from a study of T cell responses to AZD1222 COVID-19 vaccine. General study findings and limits: Nearly half of spike-specific TCRs reportedly target variant regions that are unmutated in the B.1.351 and B.1.1.7 variants. The study found Spike-specific TCR breadth and depth rose after two AZD1222 doses. Donor demographics were predominantly white British with a female majority; clonal diversity may be underestimated.

Clones were sequenced by immunoSEQ multiplex PCR, and TCRdb holds only the in-frame ones, with some missing. Among 90,000 to 150,000 clones, about 90% were seen once, and the ten largest hold roughly 5.7%. The sample was peripheral blood, taken on day 0 of AZD1222 vaccination. This clonotype originated in an adult in good health.

The chain's CDR3 is CASSLGTGNEKLFF. CDR3 coding DNA: TGTGCCAGCAGCTTGGGGACAGGGAATGAAAAACTGTTTTTT. The V and J genes are TRBV7-9 and TRBJ1-4; 9 bases match TRBD1. This CDR3 comprises 14 residues. V lost 3 bases and J lost 5; bases outside the gene matches: 1. CDR1 SEHNR and CDR2 FQNEAQ come from the germline V gene (reference sequence).